The TCR beta chain under discussion was sequenced for a study of blood T cell repertoires in COVID-19. Cohort assignment relied on participant-reported clinical history. The CDR3 length is 15 residues. Germline values: CDR1 SGHVS, CDR2 FQNEAQ. Unmatched junction bases numbered 8, after V lost 5 bases and J lost 7 bases. Authors' analysis steps: How many nucleated cells were present was estimated from reference gene primer amplification. This table comes from immunoSEQ multiplex PCR, and its TCRdb copy is limited to in-frame clones, with some not included. V and J calls and clone size are copied from that table; D and trimming were computed from the DNA. The profile covers 200,000 to 300,000 clones, with 83% appearing a single time and approximately 4% taken by the ten largest.

The source of this sequence is a middle-aged woman who had been exposed to COVID-19. The chain is built from TRBV7-8 and TRBJ1-6, with 7 bases identical to TRBD1. The sample taken for sequencing was PBMCs or T cells enriched from blood (not recorded which). DNA for the CDR3: TGTGCCAGCAGCCCCGGCGACAGGGACAATTCACCCCTCCACTTT. This codes for CASSPGDRDNSPLHF.